This record covers a single T cell receptor (beta chain). What it binds is not known. Per the germline V gene, CDR1 is SGHDN and CDR2 is FVKESK. The CDR3 runs 15 residues. Losses at the gene ends were 9 bases for V and 5 bases for J; bases not matched to a gene: 12. This specimen comes from a study of cytomegalovirus exposure and HLA in healthy donors. General study findings and limits: Earlier analysis found most TCR beta V segments productive about 87% or about 30% of the time.

PCR used 60 Vbeta primers and 13 Jbeta primers. Sequenced by immunoSEQ multiplex PCR; TCRdb stores in-frame clones only, minus some. The sample lists over 100,000 clones, 65% to 75% seen once, with around 4.9% in the top ten. This clonotype originated in a man aged 25 to 40 in good health and CMV-seropositive. The V gene is TRBV14, the J gene TRBJ1-2; 10 nucleotides match TRBD1. What was sequenced was PBMCs. CDR3 region: CASEPLGTGEYGYTF. The CDR3 region has the DNA TGTGCCAGTGAACCCCTAGGGACAGGGGAATATGGCTACACCTTC.